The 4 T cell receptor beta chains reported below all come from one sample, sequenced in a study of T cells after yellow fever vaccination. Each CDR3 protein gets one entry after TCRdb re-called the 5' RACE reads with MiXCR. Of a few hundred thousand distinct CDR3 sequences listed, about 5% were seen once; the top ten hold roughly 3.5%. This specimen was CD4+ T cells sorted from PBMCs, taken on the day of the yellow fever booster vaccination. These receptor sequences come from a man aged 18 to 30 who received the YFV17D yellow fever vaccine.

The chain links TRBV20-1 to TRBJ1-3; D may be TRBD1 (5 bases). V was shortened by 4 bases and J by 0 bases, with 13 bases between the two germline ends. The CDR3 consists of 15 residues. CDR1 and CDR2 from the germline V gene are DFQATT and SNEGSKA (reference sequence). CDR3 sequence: CSAKVGRYSGNTIYF. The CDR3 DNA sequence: TGCAGTGCTAAGGTGGGACGGTACTCTGGAAACACCATATATTTT.

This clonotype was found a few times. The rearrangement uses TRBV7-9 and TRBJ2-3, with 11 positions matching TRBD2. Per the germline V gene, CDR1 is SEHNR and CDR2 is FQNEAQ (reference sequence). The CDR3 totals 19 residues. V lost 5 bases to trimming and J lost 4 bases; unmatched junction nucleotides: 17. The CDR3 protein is CASSVRLSGGALIADTQYF. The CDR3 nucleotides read TGTGCCAGCAGCGTCCGGCTTAGCGGGGGGGCATTAATAGCAGATACGCAGTATTTT.

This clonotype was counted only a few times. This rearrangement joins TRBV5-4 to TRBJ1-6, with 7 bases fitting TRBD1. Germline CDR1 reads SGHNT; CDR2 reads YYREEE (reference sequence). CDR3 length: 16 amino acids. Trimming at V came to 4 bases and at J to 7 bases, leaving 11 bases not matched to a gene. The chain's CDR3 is CASSKAGTEANSPLHF. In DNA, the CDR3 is TGTGCCAGCAGCAAAGCCGGGACAGAGGCGAATTCACCCCTCCACTTT.

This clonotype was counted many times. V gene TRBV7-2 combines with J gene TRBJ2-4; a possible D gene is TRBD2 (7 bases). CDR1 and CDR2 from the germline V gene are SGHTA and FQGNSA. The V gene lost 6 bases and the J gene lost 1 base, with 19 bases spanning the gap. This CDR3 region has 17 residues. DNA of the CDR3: TGTGCCAGCAGTTCGACCCTAGGGGGGGCGGCCAAAAACATTCAGTACTTC. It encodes CASSSTLGGAAKNIQYF.